This T cell receptor beta chain derives from a study of blood T cell repertoires in COVID-19. Study details: There were acute and convalescent COVID-19 samples, and they came from the United States, Italy and Spain. The cDNA or gDNA used as material had been derived from T cells, B-cell-depleted T cells, or PBMCs.

The authors' processing: Reference gene primer amplification gave nucleated cell count estimates. Clones were read by immunoSEQ multiplex PCR, and TCRdb kept only the in-frame ones, dropping some. The V and J calls and clone size come from that table; D and trimming were worked out from the DNA. The sample yields 95,000 to 150,000 clones, 65% to 85% seen once. CDR3 size: 16 residues. V was pared by 4 bases and J by 2 bases, with 11 bases of the junction left unmatched. Looked up from germline, CDR1 is LGHDT and CDR2 is YNNKEL (reference sequence). The sequence was obtained from a woman in her seventies with acute or convalescent COVID-19. Sequencing was done on a sample of peripheral blood. The gene calls are TRBV3-1 (or the pseudogene TRBV3-2) and TRBJ2-7, with TRBD2 matching 7 bases. CDR3 in amino acids: CASSPLGRGLPYEQYV. DNA for the CDR3: TGTGCCAGCAGCCCCCTGGGGAGGGGACTACCCTACGAGCAGTACGTC.